This T cell receptor beta chain was identified during a study of cytomegalovirus exposure and HLA in healthy donors. Overall study findings and caveats: A later analysis appeared to link common viral pathogens to several of the most significant clusters. In an earlier analysis, productive rearrangement rates for most beta V segments clustered near 87% or 30%. The study listed roughly 160 cytomegalovirus-associated TCR beta chains.

PCR used 60 Vbeta primers and 13 Jbeta primers. Some clones are missing from TCRdb's copy, which holds only in-frame ones; the method was immunoSEQ multiplex PCR. Among under 95,000 clones listed, approximately 7.7% were seen once. V was trimmed by 9 bases and J by 2 bases, leaving 14 bases between them. Germline V gene data show CDR1 as MNHNS and CDR2 as SASEGT. The length of the CDR3 is 13 residues. A few counts support this clone. Its target is unknown. Input material: PBMCs. The chain recombines TRBV6-1 with TRBJ2-7, with D possibly matching TRBD1 (5 bases). This receptor was obtained from a man between 50 and 59 years old in good health and CMV-seronegative. DNA for the CDR3: TGTGCCAGTGTGGGGCAGGCGCCCTACGAGCAGTACTTC. Its translation: CASVGQAPYEQYF.